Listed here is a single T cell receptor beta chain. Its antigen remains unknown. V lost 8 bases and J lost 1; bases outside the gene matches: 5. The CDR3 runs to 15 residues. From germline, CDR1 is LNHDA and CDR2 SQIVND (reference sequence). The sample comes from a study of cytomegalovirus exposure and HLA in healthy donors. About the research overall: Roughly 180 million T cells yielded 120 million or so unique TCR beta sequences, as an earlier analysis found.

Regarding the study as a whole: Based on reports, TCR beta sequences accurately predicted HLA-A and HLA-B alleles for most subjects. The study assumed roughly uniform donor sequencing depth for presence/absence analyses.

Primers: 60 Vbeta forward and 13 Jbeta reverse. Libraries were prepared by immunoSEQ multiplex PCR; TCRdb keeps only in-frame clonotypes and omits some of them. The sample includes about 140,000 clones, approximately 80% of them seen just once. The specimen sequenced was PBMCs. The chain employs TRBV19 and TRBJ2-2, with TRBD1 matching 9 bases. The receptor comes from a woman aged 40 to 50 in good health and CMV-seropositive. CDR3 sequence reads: CASSGQGWNTGELFF. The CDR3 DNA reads TGTGCCAGTTCTGGACAGGGGTGGAACACCGGGGAGCTGTTTTTT.